These 10 T cell receptor beta chains were sequenced from one sample in a study of Graves' ophthalmopathy and Graves' hyperthyroidism. The TCR beta CDR3 regions underwent amplification from RNA transcripts. The library came from an HTBI-primed first-round RT-PCR and a second-round multiplex PCR. TCRdb re-analysed the multiplex PCR reads in MiXCR, keeping a single row per CDR3 protein. Of hundreds of thousands of distinct CDR3 sequences listed, under 50% are singletons. Sequenced material: peripheral blood. The origin of the receptors is an adult man with Graves' ophthalmopathy.

V usage is TRBV3-1 and J usage is TRBJ1-2; 8 bases line up with TRBD1. The CDR3 is 14 amino acids. CDR1 LGHDT and CDR2 YNNKEL come from the germline V gene (reference sequence). V was clipped by 1 base and J by 5 bases; unmatched bases: 3. The CDR3 DNA reads as TGTGCCAGCAGCCAAGTGGGACAGGTGTATGGCTACACCTTC. Its protein is CASSQVGQVYGYTF. Full variable domain (outside the CDR3, taken from reference TRBV3-1 and TRBJ1-2): DTAVSQTPKYLVTQMGNDKSIKCEQNLGHDTMYWYKQDSKKFLKIMFSYNNKELIINETVPNRFSPKSPDKAHLNLHINSLELGDSAVYFCASSQVGQVYGYTFGSGTRLTVV.

This clonotype was seen a handful of times. V usage is TRBV2 and J usage is TRBJ1-1; D is possibly TRBD1 (5 bases). V was cut by 5 bases and J by 10 bases, with 14 bases left in between. This CDR3 comprises 12 residues. CDR1 is SNHLY and CDR2 is FYNNEI in the germline V gene. This CDR3 is CASSLAGRIAFF. The DNA for the CDR3 is TGTGCCAGCAGTCTCGCAGGGCGAATAGCTTTCTTT. Looking up the rest from reference TRBV2 and TRBJ1-1 gives the full variable domain: EPEVTQTPSHQVTQMGQEVILRCVPISNHLYFYWYRQILGQKVEFLVSFYNNEISEKSEIFDDQFSVERPDGSNFTLKIRSTKLEDSAMYFCASSLAGRIAFFGQGTRLTVV.

This clonotype has only one observation. J is TRBJ1-3 and V is TRBV9; TRBD1 is a possible D gene (6 bases). Germline-derived CDR1 and CDR2 are SGDLS and YYNGEE. CDR3 length equals 16 residues. The ends were cut back, 2 bases at V and 4 bases at J, with 16 bases in the middle. The CDR3 coding sequence is TGTGCCAGCAGCGTTGGACAGCCTACGGTGGGAAACACCATATATTTT. As protein: CASSVGQPTVGNTIYF.

The V gene is TRBV25-1, the J gene TRBJ1-2; D gene uncertain. The CDR3 contains 11 residues. Germline V lookup: CDR1 MGHDK, CDR2 SYGVNS. The CDR3 region has the DNA TGTGCTAGCGAAGGGAACTATGGCTACACCTTC. It encodes CASEGNYGYTF.

This clonotype was observed many times. The V and J genes are TRBV10-2 and TRBJ1-1; no clear D. The CDR3 runs to 11 residues. The germline gives CDR1 WSHSY, CDR2 SAAADI. Trimming removed 8 bases from V and 11 bases from J, with 15 bases in between. The CDR3 DNA follows: TGCGCCAGCCAGTCGAGGGCGGGGGCTTTCTTT. Its protein is CASQSRAGAFF.

This clonotype was seen many times. The rearrangement uses TRBV19 and TRBJ1-6, with D perhaps matching TRBD1 (5 bases). The length of the CDR3 is 13 residues. Germline loops: CDR1 LNHDA, CDR2 SQIVND (reference sequence). Trimming pared 4 bases from V and 6 bases from J, leaving 7 bases between. The CDR3 nucleotides read TGTGCCAGTAGTAGGGACGGTAATTCACCCCTCCACTTT. The encoded protein is CASSRDGNSPLHF.

This clonotype was found a few times. The chain combines TRBV7-2 with TRBJ1-4, with a weak D call TRBD1 (5 bases). V dropped 5 bases and J dropped 3 bases, with 10 bases sitting between them. This CDR3 spans 14 amino acids. Germline CDR1 reads SGHTA; CDR2 reads FQGNSA. CDR3: CASSATGSNEKLFF. The CDR3 DNA is TGTGCCAGCAGCGCCACAGGCTCTAATGAAAAACTGTTTTTT. Full variable domain (missing parts from reference TRBV7-2 and TRBJ1-4): GAGVSQSPSNKVTEKGKDVELRCDPISGHTALYWYRQSLGQGLEFLIYFQGNSAPDKSGLPSDRFSAERTGGSVSTLTIQRTQQEDSAVYLCASSATGSNEKLFFGSGTQLSVL.

To note about this clonotype: The DNA is left out, because the CDR3 cannot be placed on it with certainty; the CDR3 is given as TCRdb lists it. V gene TRBV25-1 combines with J gene TRBJ2-7; the D segment call TRBD2 is taken from the table without a DNA check. Per germline, CDR1 MGHDK and CDR2 SYGVNS. Including both end residues, the CDR3 is 18 amino acids long. This CDR3 is CACSASGGGTTHSYEQYF.

The rearrangement joins TRBV2 to TRBJ1-4, with a possible D match to TRBD1 (5 bases). There are 15 residues in the CDR3. Trimming removed 2 bases from V and 7 bases from J, with 14 bases in between. The germline gives CDR1 SNHLY, CDR2 FYNNEI. The CDR3 spells CASSELLGVTEKLFF. Here the CDR3 DNA reads TGTGCCAGCAGTGAACTATTGGGGGTAACTGAAAAACTGTTTTTT.

The chain couples TRBV12-3 or TRBV12-4 to TRBJ2-3; D unresolved. The germline V and J ends were trimmed by 3 bases and 3 bases, with 7 bases remaining between them. The CDR3 spans 13 residues. The CDR3, as DNA: TGTGCCAGCAGTTTTAGGGCAACAGATACGCAGTATTTT. This gives the protein CASSFRATDTQYF.